This section outlines one T cell receptor (beta chain) sequence together with its context. The V end was cut by 5 bases, the J end by 1 base, with 11 bases between. Germline CDR1 is SGHNT and CDR2 is YENEEA. CDR3 length: 14 residues. These data are taken from a study of blood T cell repertoires in COVID-19. Study context: Material from acute and convalescent COVID-19 was sourced from the United States, Italy and Spain.

Original processing methods: Reference gene primer amplification gave estimated nucleated cell counts. Sequencing used immunoSEQ multiplex PCR; TCRdb keeps in-frame clones, though not all of them. That table supplies the V and J calls and clone size; D and trimming were determined from the DNA. The table shows under 250,000 clones, with about four fifths occurring only once. Sequencing used peripheral blood. The sequence came from a man aged 35 to 55 with active or convalescent COVID-19. This rearrangement joins TRBV11-3 to TRBJ1-1; D call uncertain. The CDR3 DNA sequence: TGTGCCAGCAGCCGACACGCAGGGAACACTGAAGCTTTCTTT. This codes for CASSRHAGNTEAFF.